These 10 T cell receptor beta chains originate from one sample sequenced in a study of control samples from healthy donors and cancer patients. Some clones are missing from TCRdb's copy, which holds only in-frame ones; the method was immunoSEQ multiplex PCR. The sample has approximately 230,000 clones, almost 85% seen once. The specimen sequenced was PBMCs. The receptors derive from a woman aged 55-69 years with lung cancer.

The chain employs TRBV7-8 and TRBJ1-2; 7 bases match TRBD1. After removal of 3 bases from V and 5 bases from J, the junction contained 15 bases not matched to a gene. The V gene's germline CDR1 is SGHVS and CDR2 FQNEAQ. This CDR3 has 17 amino acids. CDR3 sequence (DNA): TGTGCCAGCAGCTTGATGCGGACAGGAGTCCCGGGATATGGCTACACCTTC. This sequence encodes CASSLMRTGVPGYGYTF.

This clone was seen just once. The chain couples TRBV7-9 to TRBJ1-6; 7 positions agree with TRBD1. J lost 10 bases, V lost 5 bases, and 8 bases had no gene match. The germline V gene has CDR1 SEHNR and CDR2 FQNEAQ (reference sequence). The length of the CDR3 is 14 residues. The DNA for the CDR3 is TGTGCCAGCAGCCGCGACAGGGTCGGGTCACCCCTCCACTTT. Amino acid sequence: CASSRDRVGSPLHF.

V is TRBV7-9 and J is TRBJ1-1; TRBD1 agrees at 7 bases. CDR3 length: 15 residues. Trimming cost V 5 bases and J 9 bases; bases outside gene matches: 15. CDR1 is SEHNR and CDR2 is FQNEAQ in the germline V gene (reference sequence). The DNA for the CDR3 is TGTGCCAGCAGCACCACGACAGGGTCGAGGCTGCAAGCTTTCTTT. It translates to CASSTTTGSRLQAFF.

The chain links TRBV28 to TRBJ2-1; 7 bases are shared with TRBD2. V lost 2 bases, J lost 0 bases, and 1 base stayed unmatched. The CDR3 is made up of 15 amino acids. Per germline, CDR1 MDHEN and CDR2 SYDVKM. CDR3 in DNA: TGTGCCAGCAGTTTAGCGGGAGCCTCCTACAATGAGCAGTTCTTC. It encodes CASSLAGASYNEQFF.

The chain uses TRBV3-1 (or the pseudogene TRBV3-2) and TRBJ2-7, with a possible D match to TRBD2 (5 bases). Germline lookup yields CDR1 LGHDT and CDR2 YNNKEL (reference sequence). CDR3 length equals 13 residues. V lost 3 bases and J 0 bases, leaving 6 bases between the germline ends. DNA for the CDR3: TGTGCCAGCAGCCAGGGAGTCTCCTACGAGCAGTACTTC. Its protein is CASSQGVSYEQYF.

V is TRBV24-1 and J is TRBJ2-7, with 8 bases lining up with TRBD1. Germline assignment: CDR1 KGHDR and CDR2 SFDVKD. The CDR3 runs 15 residues. V lost 3 bases and J lost 5; bases outside the gene matches: 8. The CDR3 loop is CATSDPRGTGNEQYF. CDR3 bases: TGTGCCACCAGTGATCCCCGAGGGACAGGCAACGAGCAGTACTTC.

This sequence joins TRBV12-3 or TRBV12-4 and TRBJ1-1; D gene uncertain. The CDR3 is 13 residues long. With 1 base removed from V and 5 bases from J, the gap between germline ends came to 8 bases. The CDR3 nucleotides are TGTGCCAGCAGTTTAGAGGGTTGGACTGAAGCTTTCTTT. Protein product: CASSLEGWTEAFF.

The chain couples TRBV20-1 to TRBJ2-1; the D is unclear. This CDR3 spans 11 amino acids. The germline V and J ends were trimmed by 2 bases and 7 bases, with 6 bases remaining between them. CDR1 is DFQATT, CDR2 SNEGSKA, per germline (reference sequence). CDR3 nucleotides: TGCAGTGCTAGACAACGGAATGAGCAGTTCTTC. Residues: CSARQRNEQFF.

The rearrangement links TRBV18 to TRBJ1-2; a possible D gene is TRBD1 (6 bases). The CDR3 length is 14 residues. Germline-derived CDR1 and CDR2 are KGHSH and LQKENI. Between the trimmed V and J ends, which lost 1 base and 5 bases, there was a span of 11 bases. CDR3 sequence reads: CASSPLQGLYGYTF. The CDR3 DNA reads as TGTGCCAGCTCACCACTGCAGGGGTTATATGGCTACACCTTC.

This chain joins TRBV19 and TRBJ1-5; D unclear. CDR1 and CDR2 from the germline V gene are LNHDA and SQIVND (reference sequence). The V gene lost 3 bases and the J gene lost 0 bases, with 15 bases spanning the gap. CDR3 length: 17 amino acids. The CDR3 nucleotides are TGTGCCAGTAGTATCCCACGGGGAGGTGGTAGCAATCAGCCCCAGCATTTT. It codes for CASSIPRGGGSNQPQHF.